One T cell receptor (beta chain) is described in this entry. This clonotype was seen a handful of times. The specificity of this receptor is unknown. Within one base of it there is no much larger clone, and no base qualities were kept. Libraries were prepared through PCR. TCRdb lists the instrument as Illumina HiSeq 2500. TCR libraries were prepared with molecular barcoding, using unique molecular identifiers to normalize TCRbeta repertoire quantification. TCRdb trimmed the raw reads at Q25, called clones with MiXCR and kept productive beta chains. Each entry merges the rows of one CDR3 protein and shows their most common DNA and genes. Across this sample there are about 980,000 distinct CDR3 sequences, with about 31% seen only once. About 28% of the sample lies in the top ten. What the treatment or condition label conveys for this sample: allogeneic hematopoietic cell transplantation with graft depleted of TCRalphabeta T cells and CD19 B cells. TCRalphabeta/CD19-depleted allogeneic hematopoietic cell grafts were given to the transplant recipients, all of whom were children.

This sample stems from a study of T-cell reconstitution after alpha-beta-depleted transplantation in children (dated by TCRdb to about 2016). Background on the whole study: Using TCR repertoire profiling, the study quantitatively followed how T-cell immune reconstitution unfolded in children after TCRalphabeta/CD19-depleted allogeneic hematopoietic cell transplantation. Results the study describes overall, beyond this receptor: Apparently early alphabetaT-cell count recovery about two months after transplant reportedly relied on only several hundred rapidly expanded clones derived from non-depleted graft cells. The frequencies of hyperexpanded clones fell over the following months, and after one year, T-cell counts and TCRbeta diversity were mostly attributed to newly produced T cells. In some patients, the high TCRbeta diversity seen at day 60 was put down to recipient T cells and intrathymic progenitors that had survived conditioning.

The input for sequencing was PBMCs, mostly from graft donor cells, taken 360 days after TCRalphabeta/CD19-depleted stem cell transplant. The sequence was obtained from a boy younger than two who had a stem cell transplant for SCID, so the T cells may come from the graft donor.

The CDR3 loop reads CSVTRGWNTEAFF. The sequenced DNA is TGCAGCGTGACACGGGGGTGGAACACTGAAGCTTTCTTT. The rearrangement joined TRBV29-1 to TRBJ1-1, with a weak D call of TRBD1 (5 bases match). The CDR1 and CDR2 encoded by the germline V gene are SQVTM and ANQGSEA. Relative to germline, V is 6 bases shorter and J is 1 base shorter, with 12 bases between their ends. The CDR3 covers 13 residues, taking in both the cysteine and the phenylalanine. CDR3 DNA is the only sequence kept; it has 39 bases, read in frame from the first base.